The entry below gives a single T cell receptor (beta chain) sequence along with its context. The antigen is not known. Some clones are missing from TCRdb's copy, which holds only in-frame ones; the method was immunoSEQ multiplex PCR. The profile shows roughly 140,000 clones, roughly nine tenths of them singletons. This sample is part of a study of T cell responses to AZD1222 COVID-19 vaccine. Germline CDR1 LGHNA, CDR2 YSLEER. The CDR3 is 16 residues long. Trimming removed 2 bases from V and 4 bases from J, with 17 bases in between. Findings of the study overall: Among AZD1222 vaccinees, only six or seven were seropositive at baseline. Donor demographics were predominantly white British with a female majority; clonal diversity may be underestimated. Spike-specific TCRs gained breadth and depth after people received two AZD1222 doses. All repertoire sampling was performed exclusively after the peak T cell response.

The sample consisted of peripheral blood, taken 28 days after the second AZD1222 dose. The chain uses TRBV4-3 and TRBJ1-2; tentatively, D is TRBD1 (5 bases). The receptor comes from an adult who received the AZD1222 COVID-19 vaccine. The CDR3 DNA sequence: TGCGCCAGCAGCCAAACCCTTGAGGGGATTGGCTATGGCTACACCTTC. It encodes CASSQTLEGIGYGYTF.